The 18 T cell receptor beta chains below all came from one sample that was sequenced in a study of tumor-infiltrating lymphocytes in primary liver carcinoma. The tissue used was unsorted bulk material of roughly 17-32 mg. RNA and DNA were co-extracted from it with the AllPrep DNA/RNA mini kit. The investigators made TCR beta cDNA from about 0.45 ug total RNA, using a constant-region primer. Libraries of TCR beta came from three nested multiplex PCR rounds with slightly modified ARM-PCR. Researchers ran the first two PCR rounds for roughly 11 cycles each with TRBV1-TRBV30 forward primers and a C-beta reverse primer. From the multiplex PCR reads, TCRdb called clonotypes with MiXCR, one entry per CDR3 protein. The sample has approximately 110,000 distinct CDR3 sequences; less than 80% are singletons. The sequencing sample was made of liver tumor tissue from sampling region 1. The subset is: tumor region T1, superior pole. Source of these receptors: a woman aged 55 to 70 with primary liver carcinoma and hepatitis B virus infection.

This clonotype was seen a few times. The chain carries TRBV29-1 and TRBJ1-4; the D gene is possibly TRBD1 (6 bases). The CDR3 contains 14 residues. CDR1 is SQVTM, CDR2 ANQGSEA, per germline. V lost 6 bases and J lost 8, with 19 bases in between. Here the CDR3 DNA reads TGCAGCGTCAGAACCGAGACAGGAGAAGAAAAACTGTTTTTT. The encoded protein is CSVRTETGEEKLFF.

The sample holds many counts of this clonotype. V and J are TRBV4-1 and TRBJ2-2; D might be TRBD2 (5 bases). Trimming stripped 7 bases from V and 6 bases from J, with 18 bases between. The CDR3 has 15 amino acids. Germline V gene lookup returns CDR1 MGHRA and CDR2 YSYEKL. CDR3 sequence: CASKVGPAGPGELFF. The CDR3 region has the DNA TGCGCCAGCAAGGTAGGGCCGGCGGGCCCCGGGGAGCTGTTTTTT.

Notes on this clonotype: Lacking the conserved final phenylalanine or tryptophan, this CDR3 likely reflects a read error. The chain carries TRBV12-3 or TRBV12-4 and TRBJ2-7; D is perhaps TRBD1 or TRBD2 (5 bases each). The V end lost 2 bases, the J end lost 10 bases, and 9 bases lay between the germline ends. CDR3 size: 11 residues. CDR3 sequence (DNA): TGTGCCAGCAGTTTATTGGGGGAACAGTACCTC. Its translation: CASSLLGEQYL.

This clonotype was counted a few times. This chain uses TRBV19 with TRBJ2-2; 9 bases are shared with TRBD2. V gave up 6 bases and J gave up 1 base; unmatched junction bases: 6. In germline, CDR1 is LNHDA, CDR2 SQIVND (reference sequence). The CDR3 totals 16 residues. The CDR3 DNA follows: TGTGCCAGTAGGAGGGCTAGCGGGGTGAACACCGGGGAGCTGTTTTTT. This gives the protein CASRRASGVNTGELFF.

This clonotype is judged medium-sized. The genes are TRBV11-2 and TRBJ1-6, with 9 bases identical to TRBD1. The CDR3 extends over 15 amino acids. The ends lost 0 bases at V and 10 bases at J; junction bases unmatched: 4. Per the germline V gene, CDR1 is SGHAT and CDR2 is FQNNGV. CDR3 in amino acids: CASSLDWTGESPLHF. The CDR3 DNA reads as TGTGCCAGCAGCTTAGATTGGACAGGGGAGTCACCCCTCCACTTT. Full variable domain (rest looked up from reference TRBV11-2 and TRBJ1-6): EAGVAQSPRYKIIEKRQSVAFWCNPISGHATLYWYQQILGQGPKLLIQFQNNGVVDDSQLPKDRFSAERLKGVDSTLKIQPAKLEDSAVYLCASSLDWTGESPLHFGNGTRLTVT.

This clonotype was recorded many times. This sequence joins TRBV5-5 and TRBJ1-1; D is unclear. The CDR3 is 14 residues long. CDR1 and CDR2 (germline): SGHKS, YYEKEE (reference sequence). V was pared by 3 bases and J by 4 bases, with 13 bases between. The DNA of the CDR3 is TGTGCCAGCAGCTATATACCTTGGAGCACTGAAGCTTTCTTT. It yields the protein CASSYIPWSTEAFF. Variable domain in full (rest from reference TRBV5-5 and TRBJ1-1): DAGVTQSPTHLIKTRGQQVTLRCSPISGHKSVSWYQQVLGQGPQFIFQYYEKEERGRGNFPDRFSARQFPNYSSELNVNALLLGDSALYLCASSYIPWSTEAFFGQGTRLTVV.

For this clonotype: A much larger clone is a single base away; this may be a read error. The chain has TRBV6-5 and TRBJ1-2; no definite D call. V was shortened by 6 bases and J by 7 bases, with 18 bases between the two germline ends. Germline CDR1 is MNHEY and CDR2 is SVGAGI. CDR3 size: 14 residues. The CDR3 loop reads CASSSEPEASGYTF. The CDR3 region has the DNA TGTGCCAGCAGCAGCGAGCCCGAAGCTAGTGGCTACACCTTC.

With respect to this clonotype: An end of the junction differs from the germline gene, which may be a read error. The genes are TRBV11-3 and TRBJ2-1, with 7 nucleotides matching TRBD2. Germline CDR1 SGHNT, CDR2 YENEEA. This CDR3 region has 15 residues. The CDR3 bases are TGTGCTAGCAGCTTACCAGCGGGGCATTGCAATAAGCAGTTCTTC. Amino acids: CASSLPAGHCNKQFF.

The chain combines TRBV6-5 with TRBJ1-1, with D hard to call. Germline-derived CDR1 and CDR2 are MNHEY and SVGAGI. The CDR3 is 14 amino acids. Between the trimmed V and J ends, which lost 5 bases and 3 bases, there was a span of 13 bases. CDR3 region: CASSTPRDYTEAFF. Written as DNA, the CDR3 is TGTGCCAGCAGTACCCCCCGGGATTACACTGAAGCTTTCTTT.

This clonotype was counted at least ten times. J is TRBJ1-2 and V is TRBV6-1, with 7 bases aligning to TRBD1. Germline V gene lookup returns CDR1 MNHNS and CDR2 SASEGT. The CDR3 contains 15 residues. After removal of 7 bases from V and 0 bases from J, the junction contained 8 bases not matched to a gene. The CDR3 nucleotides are TGTGCCAGCAAAGGACAAGACAGGGCTAACTATGGCTACACCTTC. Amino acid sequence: CASKGQDRANYGYTF.

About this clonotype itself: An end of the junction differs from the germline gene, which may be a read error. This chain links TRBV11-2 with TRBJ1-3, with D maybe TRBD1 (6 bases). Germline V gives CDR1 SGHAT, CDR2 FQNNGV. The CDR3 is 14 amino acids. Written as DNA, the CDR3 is TGTGCAAGCAGCTGGGCAGGGGCTGGAAACACCGTATATTTT. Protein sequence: CASSWAGAGNTVYF.

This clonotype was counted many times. DNA of the CDR3: TGTGCCAGCAGCTCTTACTCTGGGGCCAACGTCCTGACTTTC. This encodes CASSSYSGANVLTF. The chain recombines TRBV5-5 with TRBJ2-6; D not resolved. Trimming stripped 3 bases from V and 0 bases from J, with 4 bases between. Germline loops: CDR1 SGHKS, CDR2 YYEKEE (reference sequence). CDR3 length: 14 amino acids. Drawing the rest from reference TRBV5-5 and TRBJ2-6, the complete variable domain is DAGVTQSPTHLIKTRGQQVTLRCSPISGHKSVSWYQQVLGQGPQFIFQYYEKEERGRGNFPDRFSARQFPNYSSELNVNALLLGDSALYLCASSSYSGANVLTFGAGSRLTVL.

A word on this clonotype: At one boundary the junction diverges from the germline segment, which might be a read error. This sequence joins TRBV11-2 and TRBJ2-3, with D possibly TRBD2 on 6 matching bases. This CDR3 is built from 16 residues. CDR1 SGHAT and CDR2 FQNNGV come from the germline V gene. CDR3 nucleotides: TGTGCTAGCAGCTTAGATGGGGCGGGATTCACAGATACGCAATATTTT. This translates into CASSLDGAGFTDTQYF.

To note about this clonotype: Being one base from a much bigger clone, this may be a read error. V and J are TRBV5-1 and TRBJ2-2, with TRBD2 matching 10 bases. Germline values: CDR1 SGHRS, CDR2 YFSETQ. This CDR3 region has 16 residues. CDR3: CASSLGGTSASGELSF. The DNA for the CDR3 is TGCGCCAGCAGCTTGGGTGGGACTAGCGCGTCCGGGGAGCTGTCTTTT. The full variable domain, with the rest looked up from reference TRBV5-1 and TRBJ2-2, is KAGVTQTPRYLIKTRGQQVTLSCSPISGHRSVSWYQQTPGQGLQFLFEYFSETQRNKGNFPGRFSGRQFSNSRSEMNVSTLELGDSALYLCASSLGGTSASGELSFGEGSRLTVL.

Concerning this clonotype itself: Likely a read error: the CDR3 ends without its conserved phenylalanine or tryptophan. The CDR3 region is CASSPGRLCFYNEQFL. In DNA, the CDR3 is TGTGCCAGCAGCCCCGGGAGACTATGCTTTTACAATGAGCAGTTCTTG. The chain employs TRBV7-8 and TRBJ2-1; the D gene is possibly TRBD2 (6 bases). V lost 5 bases and J lost 4, with 18 bases in between. The germline gives CDR1 SGHVS, CDR2 FQNEAQ. CDR3 length: 16 amino acids.

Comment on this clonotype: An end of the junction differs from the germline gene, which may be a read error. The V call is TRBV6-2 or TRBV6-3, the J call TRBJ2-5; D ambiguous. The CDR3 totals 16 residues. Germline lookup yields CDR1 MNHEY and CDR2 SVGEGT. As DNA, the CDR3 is TGTGCCAGCAGTTACGGGAAGGGATCCTACCAAGAGACTCAGTACTTC. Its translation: CASSYGKGSYQETQYF.

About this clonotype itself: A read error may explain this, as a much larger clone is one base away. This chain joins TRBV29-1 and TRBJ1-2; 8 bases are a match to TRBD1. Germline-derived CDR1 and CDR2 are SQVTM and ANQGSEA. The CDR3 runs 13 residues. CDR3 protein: CSDRDRRIYGYTF. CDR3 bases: TGCAGTGACCGGGACAGGCGAATCTATGGCTACACCTTC.

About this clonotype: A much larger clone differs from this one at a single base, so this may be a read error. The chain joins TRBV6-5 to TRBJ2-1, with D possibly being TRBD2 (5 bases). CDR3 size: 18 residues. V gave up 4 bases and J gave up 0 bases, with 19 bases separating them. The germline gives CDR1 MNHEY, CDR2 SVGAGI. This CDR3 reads CASSCIPSGVGSYNEQFF. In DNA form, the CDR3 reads TGTGCCAGCAGTTGCATCCCCAGCGGAGTGGGCTCCTACAATGAGCAGTTCTTC.